Following are 9 T cell receptor beta chains from one sample sequenced in a study of blood T cell repertoires in COVID-19. Here immunoSEQ multiplex PCR was the method, and the copy in TCRdb shows in-frame clones only, minus some. The sample lists around 340,000 clones, more than 70% seen once, with around 3% in the top ten. The material sequenced was peripheral blood. These receptors came from a man in his thirties or forties with active or convalescent COVID-19.

The gene calls are TRBV7-8 and TRBJ1-1, with 7 nucleotides matching TRBD1. V was clipped by 5 bases and J by 5 bases; unmatched bases: 11. Germline V gives CDR1 SGHVS, CDR2 FQNEAQ. The length of the CDR3 is 15 residues. CDR3 DNA: TGTGCCAGCAGCCAACGGACAGGTCGAACGACTGAAGCTTTCTTT. This codes for CASSQRTGRTTEAFF.

CDR3 region: CASSLGQGAGGNTIYF. The CDR3 coding sequence is TGCGCCAGCAGCTTGGGGCAGGGGGCCGGTGGAAACACCATATATTTT. The chain combines TRBV5-1 with TRBJ1-3, with 8 bases aligning to TRBD1. The germline V gene encodes CDR1 SGHRS and CDR2 YFSETQ. The CDR3 runs to 16 residues. V lost 0 bases and J lost 3; bases outside the gene matches: 5.

V usage is TRBV28 and J usage is TRBJ1-4; 7 nucleotides match TRBD1. Germline CDR1 reads MDHEN; CDR2 reads SYDVKM. This CDR3 spans 16 amino acids. V trimming: 1 base; J trimming: 6 bases; junction bases outside the gene matches: 8. The CDR3 DNA sequence: TGTGCCAGCAGTTTATTACCTACAGGGGATTATGAAAAACTGTTTTTT. Encoded protein: CASSLLPTGDYEKLFF. Based on the CDR3 plus reference TRBV28 and TRBJ1-4, the full variable domain is DVKVTQSSRYLVKRTGEKVFLECVQDMDHENMFWYRQDPGLGLRLIYFSYDVKMKEKGDIPEGYSVSREKKERFSLILESASTNQTSMYLCASSLLPTGDYEKLFFGSGTQLSVL.

This clone showed up just a few times. The V gene is TRBV7-8, the J gene TRBJ2-7; 9 bases match TRBD2. Unmatched junction bases numbered 17, after V lost 7 bases and J lost 4 bases. This CDR3 spans 17 amino acids. From germline, CDR1 is SGHVS and CDR2 FQNEAQ. The CDR3 DNA sequence: TGTGCCAGCACGAAAGTTGGGGTCGCGGGAGGGCCTTACGAGCAGTACTTC. Protein: CASTKVGVAGGPYEQYF.

The V gene is TRBV6-2 or TRBV6-3, the J gene TRBJ2-5; possibly TRBD1 for D (7 bases). The V end lost 2 bases, the J end lost 1 base, and 14 bases lay between the germline ends. The CDR3 is 16 residues long. Germline CDR1 is MNHEY and CDR2 is SVGEGT. CDR3 sequence (DNA): TGTGCCAGCAGTTACGAGACAGGGAGGCTCCAAGAGACCCAGTACTTC. This translates into CASSYETGRLQETQYF.

The rearrangement links TRBV7-3 to TRBJ2-1; tentative D call: TRBD1 (6 bases). Germline V CDR1 and CDR2: SGHTA, FQGTGA. V was clipped by 1 base and J by 10 bases, with 20 bases between them. This CDR3 has 16 amino acids. The CDR3 DNA follows: TGTGCCAGCAGCTTAAATGGGGGCCTGGGGGCAGGAGAGCAGTTCTTC. As protein: CASSLNGGLGAGEQFF.

The chain joins TRBV7-9 to TRBJ2-7; D might be TRBD1 (6 bases). The V end was cut by 4 bases, the J end by 3 bases, with 16 bases between. There are 15 residues in the CDR3. Per the germline V gene, CDR1 is SEHNR and CDR2 is FQNEAQ (reference sequence). CDR3 in DNA: TGTGCCAGCAGCTCGAGACGACAGGACCTCTACGAGCAGTACTTC. Translated: CASSSRRQDLYEQYF. Looking up the rest from reference TRBV7-9 and TRBJ2-7 gives the full variable domain: DTGVSQNPRHKITKRGQNVTFRCDPISEHNRLYWYRQTLGQGPEFLTYFQNEAQLEKSRLLSDRFSAERPKGSFSTLEIQRTEQGDSAMYLCASSSRRQDLYEQYFGPGTRLTVT.

Remarks on this clone: The same CDR3 arises from other DNA sequences in this sample as well. V usage is TRBV5-1 and J usage is TRBJ2-1, with unresolved D. Trimming shortened V by 2 bases and J by 0 bases, and 6 bases separated the two germline ends. The germline gives CDR1 SGHRS, CDR2 YFSETQ. The CDR3 totals 14 residues. The CDR3 DNA sequence: TGCGCCAGCAGCTTTGGCAGCTCCTACAATGAGCAGTTCTTC. Protein product: CASSFGSSYNEQFF.

This clone turned up a few times. The rearrangement uses TRBV6-2 or TRBV6-3 and TRBJ2-2, with 16 bases that match TRBD2. The CDR3 has 18 residues. Germline CDR1 and CDR2: MNHEY and SVGEGT. With V trimmed by 7 bases and J by 4 bases, 9 bases remained unmatched. CDR3 loop: CASTPGTSGGEVTGELFF. For the CDR3, the DNA is TGTGCCAGCACCCCCGGGACTAGCGGGGGGGAGGTCACCGGGGAGCTGTTTTTT.